The present T cell receptor (beta chain) was sequenced within a study of cytomegalovirus exposure and HLA in healthy donors. About the study: Most donors, 80% to 90% of approximately 400 genotyped, fell in the Caucasian-associated ancestry cluster.

This CDR3 is built from 15 residues. Germline-derived CDR1 and CDR2 are SGHTA and FQGTGA. The V gene lost 0 bases and the J gene lost 2 bases, with 10 bases spanning the gap. The PCR ran on 60 Vbeta and 13 Jbeta primers. Libraries were prepared by immunoSEQ multiplex PCR; TCRdb keeps only in-frame clonotypes and omits some of them. In the table there are approximately 220,000 clones, over 75% of which are singletons. This TCR derives from a girl aged 2-9 years in good health and CMV-seronegative. The chain joins TRBV7-3 to TRBJ2-5; tentative D call: TRBD1 (5 bases). Sample: PBMCs. The CDR3 nucleotides read TGTGCCAGCAGCTTAACTGCAGGGAATCAAGAGACCCAGTACTTC. Protein sequence: CASSLTAGNQETQYF.